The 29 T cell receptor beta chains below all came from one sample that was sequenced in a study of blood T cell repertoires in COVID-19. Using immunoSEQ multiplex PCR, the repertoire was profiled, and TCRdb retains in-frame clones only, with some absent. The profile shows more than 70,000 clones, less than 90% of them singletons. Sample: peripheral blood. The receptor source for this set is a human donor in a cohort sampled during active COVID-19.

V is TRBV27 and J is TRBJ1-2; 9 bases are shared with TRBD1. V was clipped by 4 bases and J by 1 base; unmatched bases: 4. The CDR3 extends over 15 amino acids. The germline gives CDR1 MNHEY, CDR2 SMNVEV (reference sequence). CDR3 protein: CASSSPGQGNYGYTF. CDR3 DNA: TGTGCCAGCAGTTCCCCGGGACAGGGTAACTATGGCTACACCTTC.

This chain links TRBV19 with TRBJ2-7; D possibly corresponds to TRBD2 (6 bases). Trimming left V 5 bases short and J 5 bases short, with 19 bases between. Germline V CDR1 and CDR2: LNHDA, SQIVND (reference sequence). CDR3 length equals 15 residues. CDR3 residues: CASSGWIRGAHEQYF. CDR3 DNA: TGTGCCAGTAGTGGGTGGATTCGCGGGGCCCACGAGCAGTACTTC.

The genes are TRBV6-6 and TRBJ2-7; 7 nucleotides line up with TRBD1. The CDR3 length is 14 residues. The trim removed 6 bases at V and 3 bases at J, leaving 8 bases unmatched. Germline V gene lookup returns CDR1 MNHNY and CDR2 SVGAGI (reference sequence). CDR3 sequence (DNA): TGTGCCAGCAGGCCAAGGGACAGCTTCTACGAGCAGTACTTC. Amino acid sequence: CASRPRDSFYEQYF.

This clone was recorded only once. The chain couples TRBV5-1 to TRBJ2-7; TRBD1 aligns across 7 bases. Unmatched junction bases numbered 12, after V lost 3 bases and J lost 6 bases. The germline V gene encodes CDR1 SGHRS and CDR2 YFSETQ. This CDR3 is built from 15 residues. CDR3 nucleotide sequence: TGCGCCAGCAGCTCATACGCAGGGGGTCGGGGCGAGCAGTACTTC. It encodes CASSSYAGGRGEQYF.

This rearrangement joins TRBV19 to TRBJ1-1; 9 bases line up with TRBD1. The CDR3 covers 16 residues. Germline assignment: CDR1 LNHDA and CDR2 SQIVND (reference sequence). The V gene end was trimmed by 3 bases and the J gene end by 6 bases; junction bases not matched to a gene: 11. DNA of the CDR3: TGTGCCAGTAGTATCCTGGCGGGACAGGGTGTTGCTGAAGCTTTCTTT. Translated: CASSILAGQGVAEAFF.

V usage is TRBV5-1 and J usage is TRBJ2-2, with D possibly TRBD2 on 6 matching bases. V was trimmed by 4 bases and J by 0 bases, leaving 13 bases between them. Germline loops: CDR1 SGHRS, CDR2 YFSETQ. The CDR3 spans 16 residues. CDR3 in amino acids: CASSPASAPNTGELFF. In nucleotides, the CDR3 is TGCGCCAGCAGCCCCGCTAGCGCCCCGAACACCGGGGAGCTGTTTTTT.

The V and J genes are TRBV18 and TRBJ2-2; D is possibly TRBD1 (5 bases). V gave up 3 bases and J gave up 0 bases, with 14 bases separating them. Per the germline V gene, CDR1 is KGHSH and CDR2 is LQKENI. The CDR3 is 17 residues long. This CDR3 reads CASSPQNRRPNTGELFF. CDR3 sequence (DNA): TGTGCCAGCTCACCCCAAAACAGGAGACCGAACACCGGGGAGCTGTTTTTT.

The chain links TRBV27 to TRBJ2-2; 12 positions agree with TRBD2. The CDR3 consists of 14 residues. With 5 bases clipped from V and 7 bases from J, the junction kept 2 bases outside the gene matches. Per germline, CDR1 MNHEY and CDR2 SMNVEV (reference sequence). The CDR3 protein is CASSGLAGIGELFF. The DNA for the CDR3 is TGTGCCAGCAGTGGACTAGCGGGAATCGGGGAGCTGTTTTTT.

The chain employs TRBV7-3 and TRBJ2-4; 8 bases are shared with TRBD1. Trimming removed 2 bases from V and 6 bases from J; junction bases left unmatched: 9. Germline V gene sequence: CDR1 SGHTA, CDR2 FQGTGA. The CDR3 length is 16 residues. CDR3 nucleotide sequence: TGTGCCAGCAGCTTAGAACCGCCTGACAGGGGAAACATTCAGTACTTC. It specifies CASSLEPPDRGNIQYF. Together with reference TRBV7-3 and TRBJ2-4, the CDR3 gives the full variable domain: GAGVSQTPSNKVTEKGKYVELRCDPISGHTALYWYRQSLGQGPEFLIYFQGTGAADDSGLPNDRFFAVRPEGSVSTLKIQRTERGDSAVYLCASSLEPPDRGNIQYFGAGTRLSVL.

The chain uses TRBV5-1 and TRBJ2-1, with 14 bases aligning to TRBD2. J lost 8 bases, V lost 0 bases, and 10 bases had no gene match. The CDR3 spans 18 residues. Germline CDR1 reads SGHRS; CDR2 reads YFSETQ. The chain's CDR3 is CASSLEGLAGELIDEQFF. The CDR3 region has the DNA TGCGCCAGCAGCTTGGAGGGACTAGCGGGGGAGTTGATCGATGAGCAGTTCTTC.

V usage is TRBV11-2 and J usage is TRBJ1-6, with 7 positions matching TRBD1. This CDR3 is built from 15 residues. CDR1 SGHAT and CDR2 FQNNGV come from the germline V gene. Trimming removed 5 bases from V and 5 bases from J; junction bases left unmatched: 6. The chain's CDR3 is CASSRRQGNNSPLHF. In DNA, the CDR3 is TGTGCCAGCAGCCGACGACAGGGAAATAATTCACCCCTCCACTTT.

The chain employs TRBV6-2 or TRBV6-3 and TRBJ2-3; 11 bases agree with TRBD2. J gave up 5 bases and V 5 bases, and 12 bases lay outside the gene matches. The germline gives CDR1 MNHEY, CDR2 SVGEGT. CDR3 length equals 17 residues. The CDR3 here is CASSLPTSGSTGDTQYF. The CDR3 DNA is TGTGCCAGCAGTCTACCCACTAGCGGGAGCACGGGAGATACGCAGTATTTT.

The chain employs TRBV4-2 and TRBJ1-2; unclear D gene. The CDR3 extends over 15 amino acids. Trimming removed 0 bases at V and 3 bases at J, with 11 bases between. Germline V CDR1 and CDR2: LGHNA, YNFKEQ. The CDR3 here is CASSQDREGYYGYTF. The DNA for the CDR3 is TGTGCCAGCAGCCAAGATCGGGAAGGCTACTATGGCTACACCTTC.

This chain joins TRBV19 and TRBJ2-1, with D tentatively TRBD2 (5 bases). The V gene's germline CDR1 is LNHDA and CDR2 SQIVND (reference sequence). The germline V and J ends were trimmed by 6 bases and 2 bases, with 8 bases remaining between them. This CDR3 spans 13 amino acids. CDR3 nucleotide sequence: TGTGCCAGTAGCCTAGCTCCCTACAATGAGCAGTTCTTC. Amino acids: CASSLAPYNEQFF. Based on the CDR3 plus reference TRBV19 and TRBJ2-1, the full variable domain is DGGITQSPKYLFRKEGQNVTLSCEQNLNHDAMYWYRQDPGQGLRLIYYSQIVNDFQKGDIAEGYSVSREKKESFPLTVTSAQKNPTAFYLCASSLAPYNEQFFGPGTRLTVL.

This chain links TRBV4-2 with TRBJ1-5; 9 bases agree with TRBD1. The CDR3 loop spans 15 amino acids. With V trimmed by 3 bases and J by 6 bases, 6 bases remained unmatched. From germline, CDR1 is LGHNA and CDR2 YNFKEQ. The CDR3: CASSQDRGSFQPQHF. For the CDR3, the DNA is TGTGCCAGCAGCCAGGACAGGGGTTCTTTTCAGCCCCAGCATTTT.

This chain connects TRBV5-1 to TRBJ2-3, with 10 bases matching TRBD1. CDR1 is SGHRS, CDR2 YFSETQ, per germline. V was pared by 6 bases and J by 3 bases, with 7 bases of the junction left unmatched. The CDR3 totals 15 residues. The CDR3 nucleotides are TGCGCCAGCACCGGCCGGACAGGGGGTACAGATACGCAGTATTTT. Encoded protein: CASTGRTGGTDTQYF.

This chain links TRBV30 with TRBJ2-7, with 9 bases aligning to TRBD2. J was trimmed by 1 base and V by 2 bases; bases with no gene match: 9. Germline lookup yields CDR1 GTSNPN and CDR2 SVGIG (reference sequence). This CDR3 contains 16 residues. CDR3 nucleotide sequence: TGTGCCTGGAGTCCCGCCGGACTAGCGACATCCTACGAGCAGTACTTC. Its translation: CAWSPAGLATSYEQYF.

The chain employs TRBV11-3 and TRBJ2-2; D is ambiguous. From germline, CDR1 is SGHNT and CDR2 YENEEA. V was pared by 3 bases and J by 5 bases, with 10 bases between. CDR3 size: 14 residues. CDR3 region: CASSLVTGTGELFF. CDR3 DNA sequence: TGTGCCAGCAGCTTGGTAACGGGTACCGGGGAGCTGTTTTTT.

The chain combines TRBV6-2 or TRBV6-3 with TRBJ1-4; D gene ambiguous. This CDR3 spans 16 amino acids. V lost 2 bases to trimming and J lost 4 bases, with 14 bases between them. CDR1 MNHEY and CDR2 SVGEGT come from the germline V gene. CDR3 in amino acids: CASSYPPGGLNEKLFF. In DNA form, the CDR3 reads TGTGCCAGCAGTTACCCGCCCGGCGGACTTAATGAAAAACTGTTTTTT.

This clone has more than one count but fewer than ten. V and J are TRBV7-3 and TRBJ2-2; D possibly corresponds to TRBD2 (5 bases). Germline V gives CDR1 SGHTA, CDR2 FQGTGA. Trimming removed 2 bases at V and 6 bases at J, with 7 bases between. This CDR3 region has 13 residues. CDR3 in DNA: TGTGCCAGCAGCTTAGTGGAGGCCGGGGAGCTGTTTTTT. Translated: CASSLVEAGELFF.

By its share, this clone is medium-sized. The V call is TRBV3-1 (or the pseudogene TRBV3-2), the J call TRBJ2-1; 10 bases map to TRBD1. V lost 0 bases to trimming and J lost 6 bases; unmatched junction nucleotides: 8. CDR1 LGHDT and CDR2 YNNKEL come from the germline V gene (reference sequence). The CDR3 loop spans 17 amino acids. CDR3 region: CASSQEGKGQGTNEQFF. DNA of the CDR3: TGTGCCAGCAGCCAAGAGGGGAAGGGACAGGGGACCAATGAGCAGTTCTTC.

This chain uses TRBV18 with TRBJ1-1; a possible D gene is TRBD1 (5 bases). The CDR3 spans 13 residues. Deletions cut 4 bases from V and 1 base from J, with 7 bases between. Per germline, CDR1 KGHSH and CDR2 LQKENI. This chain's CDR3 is CASSRQTNTEAFF. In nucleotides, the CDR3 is TGTGCCAGCTCACGACAGACGAACACTGAAGCTTTCTTT.

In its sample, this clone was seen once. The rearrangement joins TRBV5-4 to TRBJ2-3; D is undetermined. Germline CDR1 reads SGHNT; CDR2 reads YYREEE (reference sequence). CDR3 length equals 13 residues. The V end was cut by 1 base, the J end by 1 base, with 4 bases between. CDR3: CASSLRGTDTQYF. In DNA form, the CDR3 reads TGTGCCAGCAGCTTGCGGGGCACAGATACGCAGTATTTT.

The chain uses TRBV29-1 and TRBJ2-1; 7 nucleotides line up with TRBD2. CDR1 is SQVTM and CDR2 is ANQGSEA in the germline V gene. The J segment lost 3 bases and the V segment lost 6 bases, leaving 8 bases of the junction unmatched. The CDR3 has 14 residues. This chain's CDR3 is CSVRAGLNYNEQFF. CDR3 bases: TGCAGCGTGCGAGCGGGACTTAACTACAATGAGCAGTTCTTC.

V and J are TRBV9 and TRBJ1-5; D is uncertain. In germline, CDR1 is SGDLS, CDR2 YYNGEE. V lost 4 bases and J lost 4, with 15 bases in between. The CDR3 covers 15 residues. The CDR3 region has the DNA TGTGCCAGCAGCCCCGAGATAGGGAGAAATCAGCCCCAGCATTTT. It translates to CASSPEIGRNQPQHF.

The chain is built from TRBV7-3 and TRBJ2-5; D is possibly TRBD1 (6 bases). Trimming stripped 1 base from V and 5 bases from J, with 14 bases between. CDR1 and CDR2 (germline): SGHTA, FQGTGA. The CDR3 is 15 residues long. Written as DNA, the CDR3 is TGTGCCAGCAGCTTAAGGGGACAAAGATGGGAGACCCAGTACTTC. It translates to CASSLRGQRWETQYF.

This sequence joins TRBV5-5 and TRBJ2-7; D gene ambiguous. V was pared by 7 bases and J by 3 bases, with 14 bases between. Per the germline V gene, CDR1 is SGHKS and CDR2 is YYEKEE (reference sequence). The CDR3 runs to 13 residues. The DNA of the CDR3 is TGTGCCAGCGGTTCCAGGCTGAACTACGAGCAGTACTTC. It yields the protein CASGSRLNYEQYF.

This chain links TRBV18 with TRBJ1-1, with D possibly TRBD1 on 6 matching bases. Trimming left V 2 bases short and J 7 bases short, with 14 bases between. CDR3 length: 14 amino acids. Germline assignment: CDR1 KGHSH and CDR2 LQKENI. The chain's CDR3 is CASSPLDSGNEAFF. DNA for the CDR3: TGTGCCAGCTCACCATTGGACAGTGGCAATGAAGCTTTCTTT.

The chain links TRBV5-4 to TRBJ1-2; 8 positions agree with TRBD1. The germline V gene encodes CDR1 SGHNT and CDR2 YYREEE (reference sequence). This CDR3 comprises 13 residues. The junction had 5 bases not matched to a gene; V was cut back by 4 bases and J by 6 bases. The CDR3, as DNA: TGTGCCAGCAGCGCGGACAGGGTGAATGGCTACACCTTC. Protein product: CASSADRVNGYTF.